This TCR beta chain originates from a study of cytomegalovirus exposure and HLA in healthy donors. V lost 5 bases to trimming and J lost 2 bases; unmatched junction nucleotides: 7. Germline CDR1 is SEHNR and CDR2 is FQNEAQ (reference sequence). CDR3 length: 16 amino acids. This clone appeared a few times. Its antigen is undetermined. The table came from immunoSEQ multiplex PCR; TCRdb's copy has only in-frame clones and leaves some out. The sample lists some 170,000 clones, 85% to 90% occurring once. Study results and limitations: 150 to 200 TCR beta chains were listed as cytomegalovirus-associated. Through in vitro validation, a few CMV-associated chains were shown to be specific for CMV antigens.

The chain links TRBV7-9 to TRBJ2-1; 9 nucleotides agree with TRBD1. The receptor's source is a woman aged 25-40 years in good health and CMV-seronegative. The sample consisted of PBMCs. CDR3 sequence reads: CASSPTTGGTYNEQFF. The CDR3 nucleotides are TGTGCCAGCAGCCCCACGACAGGGGGTACCTACAATGAGCAGTTCTTC.